Presented here are 20 T cell receptor beta chains from one specimen sequenced in a study of T cell repertoires in cytomegalovirus infection. TCRdb called the reads again in MiXCR, with one record for every CDR3 protein. Among tens of thousands of distinct CDR3 sequences listed, over 3.5% were seen once. Sequencing input: PBMCs. These TCRs come from a human donor in good health (CMV status not recorded). Some clones in this sample may be carry-over from other donors' samples.

This clonotype was observed at least ten times. This chain connects TRBV7-9 to TRBJ2-7; TRBD2 agrees at 7 bases. The CDR3 has 13 amino acids. J gave up 5 bases and V 3 bases, and 4 bases lay outside the gene matches. Germline assignment: CDR1 SEHNR and CDR2 FQNEAQ (reference sequence). The CDR3 coding sequence is TGTGCCAGCAGCTTGGGAACTAGCGACGAGCAGTACTTC. It specifies CASSLGTSDEQYF. The whole variable domain, remainder taken from reference TRBV7-9 and TRBJ2-7, is DTGVSQNPRHKITKRGQNVTFRCDPISEHNRLYWYRQTLGQGPEFLTYFQNEAQLEKSRLLSDRFSAERPKGSFSTLEIQRTEQGDSAMYLCASSLGTSDEQYFGPGTRLTVT.

This clonotype was counted many times. The V gene is TRBV7-2, the J gene TRBJ2-7; 9 positions match TRBD2. The CDR3 has 15 residues. V was clipped by 2 bases and J by 3 bases; unmatched bases: 5. Per germline, CDR1 SGHTA and CDR2 FQGNSA. CDR3 residues: CASSLPSGESYEQYF. CDR3 DNA: TGTGCCAGCAGCTTACCTAGCGGGGAAAGCTACGAGCAGTACTTC.

At least ten counts were recorded for this clonotype. The chain is built from TRBV7-2 and TRBJ2-1; 10 bases are a match to TRBD2. Germline V gene data show CDR1 as SGHTA and CDR2 as FQGNSA. The CDR3 sequence is 16 residues long. V lost 3 bases and J lost 8; bases outside the gene matches: 10. CDR3 in DNA: TGTGCCAGCAGCTTTCCTAGCGGGGGCCTTCGGGATGAGCAGTTCTTC. Protein sequence: CASSFPSGGLRDEQFF.

This clonotype was recorded many times. The V and J genes are TRBV11-3 and TRBJ2-3; tentatively, D is TRBD2 (5 bases). This CDR3 has 13 residues. The ends were cut back, 3 bases at V and 4 bases at J, with 8 bases in the middle. The germline CDR1 and CDR2 sequences are SGHNT and YENEEA. Written as DNA, the CDR3 is TGTGCCAGCAGCTTTCGGGGTGCAGATACGCAGTATTTT. This encodes CASSFRGADTQYF.

This clonotype was counted ten times or more. The rearrangement joins TRBV7-9 to TRBJ2-1; 13 positions match TRBD2. This CDR3 spans 16 amino acids. The ends lost 6 bases at V and 4 bases at J; junction bases unmatched: 6. In germline, CDR1 is SEHNR, CDR2 FQNEAQ (reference sequence). CDR3 in amino acids: CASRPLAGGLYNEQFF. In DNA, the CDR3 is TGTGCCAGCAGGCCACTAGCGGGGGGGCTGTACAATGAGCAGTTCTTC. The whole variable domain, filled in from reference TRBV7-9 and TRBJ2-1, reads DTGVSQNPRHKITKRGQNVTFRCDPISEHNRLYWYRQTLGQGPEFLTYFQNEAQLEKSRLLSDRFSAERPKGSFSTLEIQRTEQGDSAMYLCASRPLAGGLYNEQFFGPGTRLTVL.

This clonotype has a count of ten or more. The chain has TRBV11-3 and TRBJ1-2; the D gene is possibly TRBD1 (5 bases). Looked up from germline, CDR1 is SGHNT and CDR2 is YENEEA. The ends were cut back, 2 bases at V and 3 bases at J, with 13 bases in the middle. CDR3 size: 15 residues. The CDR3 nucleotides read TGTGCCAGCAGCTTACTCGGGACGGAACACTATGGCTACACCTTC. The encoded protein is CASSLLGTEHYGYTF.

The sample holds many counts of this clonotype. CDR3 protein: CASNSDIFSYNEQFF. The CDR3 DNA reads TGTGCCAGCAACTCGGACATCTTCTCCTACAATGAGCAGTTCTTC. The chain is built from TRBV7-2 and TRBJ2-1, with a weak D call TRBD1 (5 bases). The CDR3 spans 15 residues. Germline V gives CDR1 SGHTA, CDR2 FQGNSA. V dropped 7 bases and J dropped 0 bases, with 13 bases sitting between them.

The table lists this clonotype with many counts. J is TRBJ1-1 and V is TRBV18; perhaps TRBD1 as D (6 bases). This CDR3 has 14 residues. The V gene lost 5 bases and the J gene lost 5 bases, with 15 bases spanning the gap. Germline V gene lookup returns CDR1 KGHSH and CDR2 LQKENI. The CDR3 DNA sequence: TGTGCCAGCTCATCCCAAAATCAGGGGACTGAAGCTTTCTTT. Encoded protein: CASSSQNQGTEAFF. The whole variable domain, remainder taken from reference TRBV18 and TRBJ1-1, is NAGVMQNPRHLVRRRGQEARLRCSPMKGHSHVYWYRQLPEEGLKFMVYLQKENIIDESGMPKERFSAEFPKEGPSILRIQQVVRGDSAAYFCASSSQNQGTEAFFGQGTRLTVV.

This clonotype was counted at least ten times. The rearrangement uses TRBV6-6 and TRBJ1-1; 7 bases match TRBD1. CDR1 and CDR2 (germline): MNHNY, SVGAGI (reference sequence). The CDR3 consists of 16 residues. J gave up 0 bases and V 5 bases, and 9 bases lay outside the gene matches. The CDR3 region is CASSRTGGNVNTEAFF. CDR3 sequence (DNA): TGTGCCAGCAGTCGGACAGGCGGAAACGTGAACACTGAAGCTTTCTTT.

At least ten counts were recorded for this clonotype. CDR3 DNA sequence: TGTGCCAGCAGCCGGCCAAGCCAGCCCCAGCATTTT. Encoded protein: CASSRPSQPQHF. The chain employs TRBV6-1 and TRBJ1-5; D is undetermined. Germline CDR1 reads MNHNS; CDR2 reads SASEGT. The V end lost 6 bases, the J end lost 7 bases, and 10 bases lay between the germline ends. The CDR3 covers 12 residues.

This clonotype was counted at least ten times. The rearrangement joins TRBV7-2 to TRBJ2-1; D is possibly TRBD1 (6 bases). Deletions cut 0 bases from V and 5 bases from J, with 8 bases between. Germline V gene data show CDR1 as SGHTA and CDR2 as FQGNSA. This CDR3 is built from 14 residues. CDR3 residues: CASSLATGDNEQFF. Written as DNA, the CDR3 is TGTGCCAGCAGCTTAGCGACAGGTGACAATGAGCAGTTCTTC. Using reference TRBV7-2 and TRBJ2-1 for the parts outside the CDR3, the full variable domain is GAGVSQSPSNKVTEKGKDVELRCDPISGHTALYWYRQSLGQGLEFLIYFQGNSAPDKSGLPSDRFSAERTGGSVSTLTIQRTQQEDSAVYLCASSLATGDNEQFFGPGTRLTVL.

The genes are TRBV7-2 and TRBJ2-1, with D possibly being TRBD1 (5 bases). This CDR3 region has 15 residues. Deletions cut 3 bases from V and 10 bases from J, with 19 bases between. Germline V gives CDR1 SGHTA, CDR2 FQGNSA. The CDR3 DNA is TGTGCCAGCAGCTTTGGGGCTCCGGGTCTCGGGGAGCAGTTCTTC. Residues: CASSFGAPGLGEQFF.

A few counts support this clonotype. The chain links TRBV7-8 to TRBJ2-5; D assignment may be TRBD1 or TRBD2 (6 bases each). V lost 1 base, J lost 5 bases, and 20 bases lay in between. CDR1 SGHVS and CDR2 FQNEAQ come from the germline V gene. The CDR3 is 17 residues long. In nucleotides, the CDR3 is TGTGCCAGCAGCTTAGACCGGGACTCCACAGGGCATGAGACCCAGTACTTC. As protein: CASSLDRDSTGHETQYF. Based on the CDR3 plus reference TRBV7-8 and TRBJ2-5, the full variable domain is GAGVSQSPRYKVAKRGQDVALRCDPISGHVSLFWYQQALGQGPEFLTYFQNEAQLDKSGLPSDRFFAERPEGSVSTLKIQRTQQEDSAVYLCASSLDRDSTGHETQYFGPGTRLLVL.

This clonotype was found many times. This chain links TRBV5-5 with TRBJ2-1; perhaps D is TRBD1 or TRBD2 (5 bases each). The V end lost 3 bases, the J end lost 6 bases, and 10 bases lay between the germline ends. The CDR3 is 13 amino acids. CDR1 is SGHKS and CDR2 is YYEKEE in the germline V gene (reference sequence). CDR3: CASSWGTLNEQFF. In DNA, the CDR3 is TGTGCCAGCAGCTGGGGGACCCTCAATGAGCAGTTCTTC.

This clonotype was seen repeatedly, ten times or more. This chain links TRBV12-3 or TRBV12-4 with TRBJ1-1; D remains ambiguous. V was clipped by 3 bases and J by 3 bases, with 8 bases between them. The CDR3 contains 13 residues. CDR3 region: CASSFLEDTEAFF. The CDR3 DNA reads TGTGCCAGCAGTTTTTTGGAAGACACTGAAGCTTTCTTT.

This clonotype was counted many times. This rearrangement joins TRBV5-1 to TRBJ2-3; D possibly corresponds to TRBD2 (6 bases). This CDR3 spans 12 amino acids. Germline V gives CDR1 SGHRS, CDR2 YFSETQ. Trimming pared 0 bases from V and 8 bases from J, leaving 7 bases between. CDR3 sequence reads: CASSLVEGTQYF. DNA for the CDR3: TGCGCCAGCAGCTTGGTGGAGGGTACGCAGTATTTT.

This clonotype was seen repeatedly, ten times or more. V gene TRBV28 combines with J gene TRBJ1-4; D is ambiguous. This CDR3 spans 11 amino acids. Per germline, CDR1 MDHEN and CDR2 SYDVKM. Trimming removed 3 bases at V and 14 bases at J, with 10 bases between. The CDR3, as DNA: TGTGCCAGCAGTTTTCGGTCGGCGCTGTTTTTT. Its protein is CASSFRSALFF.

This clonotype was recorded at least ten times. The chain combines TRBV10-3 with TRBJ2-2, with 10 bases that match TRBD1. CDR3 length: 16 residues. Germline CDR1 reads ENHRY; CDR2 reads SYGVKD. The ends lost 4 bases at V and 7 bases at J; junction bases unmatched: 9. The CDR3 sequence is CAISGGQGSSDGELFF. For the CDR3, the DNA is TGTGCCATCAGTGGGGGACAGGGGAGTTCGGACGGGGAGCTGTTTTTT.

This clonotype was found many times. This chain uses TRBV5-1 with TRBJ1-1; TRBD1 matches at 9 bases. V dropped 3 bases and J dropped 1; count of bases not matched to a gene: 7. The V gene's germline CDR1 is SGHRS and CDR2 YFSETQ. The CDR3 runs 16 residues. DNA for the CDR3: TGCGCCAGCAGCTCCCCGATGACAGGGGGGAACACTGAAGCTTTCTTT. Protein: CASSSPMTGGNTEAFF.

This clonotype was seen more than once but under ten times. The V and J genes are TRBV7-2 and TRBJ2-3; 8 nucleotides match TRBD1. Per germline, CDR1 SGHTA and CDR2 FQGNSA. The CDR3 sequence is 16 residues long. Unmatched junction bases numbered 11, after V lost 1 base and J lost 8 bases. This CDR3 is CASSLGTGRLEGTQYF. DNA of the CDR3: TGTGCCAGCAGCTTAGGGACAGGGAGGTTAGAGGGTACGCAGTATTTT.